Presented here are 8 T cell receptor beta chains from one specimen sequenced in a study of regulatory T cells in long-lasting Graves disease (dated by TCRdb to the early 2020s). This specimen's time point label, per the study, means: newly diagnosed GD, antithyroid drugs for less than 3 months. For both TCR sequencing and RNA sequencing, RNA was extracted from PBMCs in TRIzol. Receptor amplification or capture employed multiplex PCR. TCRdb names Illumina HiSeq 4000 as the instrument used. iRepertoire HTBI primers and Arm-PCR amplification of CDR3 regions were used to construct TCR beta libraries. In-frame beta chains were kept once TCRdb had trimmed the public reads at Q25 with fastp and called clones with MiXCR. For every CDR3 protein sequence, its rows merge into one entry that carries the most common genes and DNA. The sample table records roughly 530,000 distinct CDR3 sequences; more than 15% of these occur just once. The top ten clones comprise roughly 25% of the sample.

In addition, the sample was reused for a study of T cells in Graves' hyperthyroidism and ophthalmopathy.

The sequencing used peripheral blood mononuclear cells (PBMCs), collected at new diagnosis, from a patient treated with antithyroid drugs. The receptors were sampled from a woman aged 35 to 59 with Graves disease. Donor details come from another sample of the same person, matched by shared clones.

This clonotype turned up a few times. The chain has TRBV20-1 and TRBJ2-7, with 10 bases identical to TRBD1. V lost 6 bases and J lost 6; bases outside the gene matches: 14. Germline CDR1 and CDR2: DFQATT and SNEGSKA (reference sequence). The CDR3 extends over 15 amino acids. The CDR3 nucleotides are TGCAGTGCAGAATCTCGGGACAGGGGTGTTGGCGAGCAGTACTTC. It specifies CSAESRDRGVGEQYF.

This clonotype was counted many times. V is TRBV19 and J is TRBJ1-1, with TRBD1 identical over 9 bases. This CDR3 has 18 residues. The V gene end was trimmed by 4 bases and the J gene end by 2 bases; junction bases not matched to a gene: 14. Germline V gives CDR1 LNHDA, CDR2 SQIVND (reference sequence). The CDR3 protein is CASSRVTGGLNRNTEAFF. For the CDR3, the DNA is TGTGCCAGTAGTAGGGTGACAGGGGGATTGAATCGTAACACTGAAGCTTTCTTT.

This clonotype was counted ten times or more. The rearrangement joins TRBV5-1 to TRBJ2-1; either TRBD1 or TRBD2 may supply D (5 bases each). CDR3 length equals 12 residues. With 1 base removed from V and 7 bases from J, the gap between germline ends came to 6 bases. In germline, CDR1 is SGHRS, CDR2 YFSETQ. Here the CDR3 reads CASSLWGNEQFF. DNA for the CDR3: TGCGCCAGCAGCTTGTGGGGGAATGAGCAGTTCTTC.

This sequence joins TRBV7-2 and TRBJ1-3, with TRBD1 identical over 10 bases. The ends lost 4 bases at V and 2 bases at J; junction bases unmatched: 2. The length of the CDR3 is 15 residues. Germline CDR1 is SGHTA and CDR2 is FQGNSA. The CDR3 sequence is CASSWDRGAGNTIYF. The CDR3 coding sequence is TGTGCCAGCAGCTGGGACAGGGGCGCTGGAAACACCATATATTTT.

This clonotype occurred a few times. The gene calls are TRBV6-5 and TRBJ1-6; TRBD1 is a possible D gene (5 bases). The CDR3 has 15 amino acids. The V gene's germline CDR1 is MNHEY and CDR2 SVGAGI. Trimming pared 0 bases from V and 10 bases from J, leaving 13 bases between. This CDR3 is CASSYSTGIGSPLHF. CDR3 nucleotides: TGTGCCAGCAGTTACTCCACAGGCATTGGGTCACCCCTCCACTTT.

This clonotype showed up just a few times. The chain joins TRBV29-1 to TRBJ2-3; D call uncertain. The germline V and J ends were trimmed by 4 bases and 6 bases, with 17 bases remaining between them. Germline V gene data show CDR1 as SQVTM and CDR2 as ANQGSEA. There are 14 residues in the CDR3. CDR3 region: CSVAESAPRDTQYF. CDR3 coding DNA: TGCAGCGTTGCGGAGTCAGCCCCCAGGGATACGCAGTATTTT.

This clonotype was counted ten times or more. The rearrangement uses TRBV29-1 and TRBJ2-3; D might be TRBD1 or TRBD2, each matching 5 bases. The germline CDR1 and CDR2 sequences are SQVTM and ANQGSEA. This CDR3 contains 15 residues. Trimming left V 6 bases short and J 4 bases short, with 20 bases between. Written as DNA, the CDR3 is TGCAGCGTCGAGCCTCCGGGGCAGGCATCAGATACGCAGTATTTT. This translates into CSVEPPGQASDTQYF.

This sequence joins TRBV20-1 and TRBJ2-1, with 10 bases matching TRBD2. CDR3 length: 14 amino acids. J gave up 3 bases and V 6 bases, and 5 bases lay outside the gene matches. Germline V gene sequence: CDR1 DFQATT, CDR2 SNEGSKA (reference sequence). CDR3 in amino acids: CSAPGLAIYNEQFF. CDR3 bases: TGCAGTGCCCCGGGACTAGCGATCTACAATGAGCAGTTCTTC.